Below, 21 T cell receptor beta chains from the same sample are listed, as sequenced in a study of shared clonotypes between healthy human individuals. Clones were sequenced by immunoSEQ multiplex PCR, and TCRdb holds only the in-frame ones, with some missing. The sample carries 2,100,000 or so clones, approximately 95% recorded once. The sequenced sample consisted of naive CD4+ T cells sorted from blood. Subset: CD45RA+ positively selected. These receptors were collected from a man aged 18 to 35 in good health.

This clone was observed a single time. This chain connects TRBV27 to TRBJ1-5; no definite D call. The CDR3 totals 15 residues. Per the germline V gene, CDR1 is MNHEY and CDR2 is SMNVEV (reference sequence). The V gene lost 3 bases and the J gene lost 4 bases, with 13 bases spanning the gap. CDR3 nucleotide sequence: TGTGCCAGCAGTTTTGGAGGGATGGGAAATCAGCCCCAGCATTTT. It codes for CASSFGGMGNQPQHF.

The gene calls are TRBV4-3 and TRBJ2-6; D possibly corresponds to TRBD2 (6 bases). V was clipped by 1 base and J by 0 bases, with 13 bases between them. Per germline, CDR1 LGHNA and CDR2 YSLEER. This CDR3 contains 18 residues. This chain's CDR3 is CASSQAAGISSGANVLTF. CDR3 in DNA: TGCGCCAGCAGCCAAGCCGCGGGGATAAGCTCTGGGGCCAACGTCCTGACTTTC.

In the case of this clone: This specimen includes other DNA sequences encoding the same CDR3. CDR3 DNA: TGTGCCAGCAGCTTAGATGGGCGATCGGAGACCCAGTACTTC. Translated, it gives CASSLDGRSETQYF. The chain uses TRBV11-2 and TRBJ2-5; D is uncertain. The CDR3 spans 14 residues. V lost 0 bases and J lost 5, with 10 bases in between. Germline CDR1 SGHAT, CDR2 FQNNGV.

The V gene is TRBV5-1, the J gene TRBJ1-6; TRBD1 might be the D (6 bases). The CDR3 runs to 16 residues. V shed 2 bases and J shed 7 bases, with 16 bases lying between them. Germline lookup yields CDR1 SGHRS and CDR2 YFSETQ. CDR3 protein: CASSLRPEGGNSPLHF. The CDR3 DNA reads TGCGCCAGCAGCTTAAGGCCCGAGGGGGGCAATTCACCCCTCCACTTT. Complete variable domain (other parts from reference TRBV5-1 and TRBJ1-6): KAGVTQTPRYLIKTRGQQVTLSCSPISGHRSVSWYQQTPGQGLQFLFEYFSETQRNKGNFPGRFSGRQFSNSRSEMNVSTLELGDSALYLCASSLRPEGGNSPLHFGNGTRLTVT.

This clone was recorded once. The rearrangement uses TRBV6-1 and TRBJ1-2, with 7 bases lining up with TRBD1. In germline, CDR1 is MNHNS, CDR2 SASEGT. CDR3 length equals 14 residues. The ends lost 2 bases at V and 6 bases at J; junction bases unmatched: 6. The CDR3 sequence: CASSEKYRGHGYTF. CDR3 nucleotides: TGTGCCAGCAGTGAAAAGTACAGGGGTCATGGCTACACCTTC.

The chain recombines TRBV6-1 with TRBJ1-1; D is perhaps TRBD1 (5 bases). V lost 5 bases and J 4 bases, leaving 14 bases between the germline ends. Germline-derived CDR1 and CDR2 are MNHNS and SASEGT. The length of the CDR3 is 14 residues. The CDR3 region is CASSTSLGGTEAFF. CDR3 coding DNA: TGTGCCAGCAGTACATCACTTGGGGGCACTGAAGCTTTCTTT.

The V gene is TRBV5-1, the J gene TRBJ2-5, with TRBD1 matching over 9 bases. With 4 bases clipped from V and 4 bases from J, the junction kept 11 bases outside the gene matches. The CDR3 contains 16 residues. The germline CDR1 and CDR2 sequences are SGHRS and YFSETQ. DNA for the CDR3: TGCGCCAGCAGCCTACAACCGACAGGGGGAAGAGAGACCCAGTACTTC. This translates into CASSLQPTGGRETQYF.

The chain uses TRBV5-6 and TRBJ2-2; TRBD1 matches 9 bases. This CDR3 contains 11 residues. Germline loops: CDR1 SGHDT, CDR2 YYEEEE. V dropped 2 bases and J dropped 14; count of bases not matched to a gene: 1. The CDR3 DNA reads TGTGCCAGCAGCTTACAGGGGGCACTGTTTTTT. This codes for CASSLQGALFF.

The CDR3 sequence is CASGREVLGSYEQYF. DNA for the CDR3: TGCGCCAGCGGGAGGGAGGTTCTGGGGTCCTACGAGCAGTACTTC. V and J are TRBV5-1 and TRBJ2-7, with 7 bases fitting TRBD2. CDR1 SGHRS and CDR2 YFSETQ come from the germline V gene. V trimming: 7 bases; J trimming: 1 base; junction bases outside the gene matches: 11. The length of the CDR3 is 15 residues.

The CDR3 DNA reads as TGTGCCAGTAGTATAATTGGGGGGAACCAAGAGACCCAGTACTTC. It encodes CASSIIGGNQETQYF. The V and J genes are TRBV19 and TRBJ2-5; TRBD2 might be the D (6 bases). Trimming cost V 2 bases and J 0 bases, with 10 bases left between them. The CDR3 consists of 15 residues. From germline, CDR1 is LNHDA and CDR2 SQIVND (reference sequence).

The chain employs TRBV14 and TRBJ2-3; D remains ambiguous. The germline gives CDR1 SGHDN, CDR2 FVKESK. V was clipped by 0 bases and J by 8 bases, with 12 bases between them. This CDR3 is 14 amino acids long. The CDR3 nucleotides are TGTGCCAGCAGCCAAGATCGGAAGGGCGGTACGCAGTATTTT. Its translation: CASSQDRKGGTQYF.

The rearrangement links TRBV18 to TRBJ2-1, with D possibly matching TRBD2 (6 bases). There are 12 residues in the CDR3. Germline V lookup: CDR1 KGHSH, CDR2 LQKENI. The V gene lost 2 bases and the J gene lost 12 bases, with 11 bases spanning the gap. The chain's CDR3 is CASSPNLEGQFF. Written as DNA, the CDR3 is TGTGCCAGCTCACCAAATTTGGAGGGGCAGTTCTTC.

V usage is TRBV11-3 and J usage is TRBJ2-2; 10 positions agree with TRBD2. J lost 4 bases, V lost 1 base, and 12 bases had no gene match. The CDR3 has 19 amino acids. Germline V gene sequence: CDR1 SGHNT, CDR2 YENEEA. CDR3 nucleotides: TGTGCCAGCAGCTTAGGCGTGGGGCTAGCGGGAGATCGCACCGGGGAGCTGTTTTTT. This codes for CASSLGVGLAGDRTGELFF.

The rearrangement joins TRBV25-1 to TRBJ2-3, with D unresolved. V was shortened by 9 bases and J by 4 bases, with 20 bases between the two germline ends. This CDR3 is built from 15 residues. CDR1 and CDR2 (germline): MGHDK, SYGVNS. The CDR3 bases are TGTGCCAGTTCGGACCTAGTGGAATCCCCAGATACGCAGTATTTT. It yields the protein CASSDLVESPDTQYF.

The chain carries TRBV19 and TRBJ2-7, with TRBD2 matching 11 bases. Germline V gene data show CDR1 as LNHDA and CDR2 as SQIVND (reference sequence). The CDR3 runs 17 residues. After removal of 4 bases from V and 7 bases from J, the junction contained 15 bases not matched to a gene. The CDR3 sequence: CASSKNLAGGPGAEQYF. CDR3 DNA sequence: TGTGCCAGTAGTAAGAACCTAGCGGGAGGCCCTGGGGCTGAGCAGTACTTC.

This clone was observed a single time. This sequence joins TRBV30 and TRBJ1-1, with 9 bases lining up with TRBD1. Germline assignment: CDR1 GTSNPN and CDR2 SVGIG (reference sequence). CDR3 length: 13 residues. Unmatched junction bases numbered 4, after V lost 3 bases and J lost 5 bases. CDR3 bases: TGTGCCTGGAGCGGACAGGGGAAGACTGAAGCTTTCTTT. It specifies CAWSGQGKTEAFF. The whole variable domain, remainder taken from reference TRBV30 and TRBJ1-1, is SQTIHQWPATLVQPVGSPLSLECTVEGTSNPNLYWYRQAAGRGLQLLFYSVGIGQISSEVPQNLSASRPQDRQFILSSKKLLLSDSGFYLCAWSGQGKTEAFFGQGTRLTVV.

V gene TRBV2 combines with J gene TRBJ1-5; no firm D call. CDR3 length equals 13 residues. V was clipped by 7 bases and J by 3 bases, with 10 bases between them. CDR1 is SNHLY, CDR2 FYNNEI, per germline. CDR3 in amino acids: CASMRSPNQPQHF. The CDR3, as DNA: TGTGCCAGCATGCGATCCCCCAATCAGCCCCAGCATTTT.

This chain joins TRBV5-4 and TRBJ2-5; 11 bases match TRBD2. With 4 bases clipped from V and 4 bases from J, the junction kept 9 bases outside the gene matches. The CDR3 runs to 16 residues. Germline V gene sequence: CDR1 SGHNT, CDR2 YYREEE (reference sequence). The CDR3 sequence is CASSPLAGAGRETQYF. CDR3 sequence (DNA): TGTGCCAGCAGCCCACTAGCGGGAGCTGGGCGAGAGACCCAGTACTTC.

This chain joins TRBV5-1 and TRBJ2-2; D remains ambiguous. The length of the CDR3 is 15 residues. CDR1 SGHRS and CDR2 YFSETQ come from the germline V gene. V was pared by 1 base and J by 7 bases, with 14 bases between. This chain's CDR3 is CASSLSARSLGELFF. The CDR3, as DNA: TGCGCCAGCAGCTTGTCGGCTAGGAGTCTCGGGGAGCTGTTTTTT.

The CDR3 sequence is CASSPEAGLSYEQYF. The CDR3 coding sequence is TGCGCCAGCAGCCCCGAAGCGGGATTGTCCTACGAGCAGTACTTC. The chain is built from TRBV5-1 and TRBJ2-7; 7 bases line up with TRBD2. The CDR3 runs 15 residues. The V and J ends lost 4 bases and 1 base, in that order; junction bases with no gene match: 8. The germline gives CDR1 SGHRS, CDR2 YFSETQ.

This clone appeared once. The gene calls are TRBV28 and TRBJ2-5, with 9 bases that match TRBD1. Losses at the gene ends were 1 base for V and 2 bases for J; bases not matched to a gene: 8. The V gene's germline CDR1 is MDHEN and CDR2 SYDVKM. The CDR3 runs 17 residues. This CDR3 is CASSLFLGQGNQETQYF. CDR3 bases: TGTGCCAGCAGTTTATTTCTGGGACAGGGAAATCAAGAGACCCAGTACTTC.